The 8 T cell receptor beta chains presented below share a single source sample, sequenced in a study of T cells in Graves' hyperthyroidism and ophthalmopathy (dated by TCRdb to the late 2010s). Library preparation was by multiplex PCR. Sequencing was performed on an Illumina HiSeq 2000. The TCR beta CDR3 regions were amplified from RNA transcripts. A first-round RT-PCR of the TCR CDR3 used the HTBI primer set with the Qiagen OneStep RT-PCR kit. TCRdb handled the public reads itself, with Q25 trimming in fastp and clone calling in MiXCR, and kept productive beta chains. Every CDR3 protein is listed once, alongside the most common genes and DNA of its rows. The sample has 350,000 to 400,000 distinct CDR3 sequences on record, roughly 13% of them singletons. Approximately 10% of the sample is held by the ten biggest clonotypes. The specimen was blood. These receptors came from a woman aged 60-75 years with Graves' hyperthyroidism.

The rearrangement uses TRBV30 and TRBJ2-7, with 8 bases fitting TRBD2. Germline assignment: CDR1 GTSNPN and CDR2 SVGIG (reference sequence). V gave up 2 bases and J gave up 0 bases; unmatched junction bases: 6. CDR3 size: 15 residues. The CDR3 reads CAWSKPGTSSYEQYF. CDR3 DNA sequence: TGTGCCTGGAGTAAACCAGGGACTAGCTCCTACGAGCAGTACTTC.

The chain joins TRBV7-9 to TRBJ2-7; 8 bases match TRBD2. J lost 3 bases, V lost 2 bases, and 9 bases had no gene match. CDR1 is SEHNR, CDR2 FQNEAQ, per germline (reference sequence). CDR3 size: 16 residues. The CDR3 here is CASSLPDREGSYEQYF. CDR3 DNA: TGTGCCAGCAGCTTACCGGATCGGGAGGGTAGCTACGAGCAGTACTTC.

This chain connects TRBV11-2 to TRBJ2-2; the D gene is possibly TRBD1 (7 bases). CDR3 size: 17 residues. Germline V gene sequence: CDR1 SGHAT, CDR2 FQNNGV. Trimming removed 0 bases from V and 1 base from J, with 12 bases in between. CDR3 DNA: TGTGCCAGCAGCTTAGAGGGCGGGACAGTGAACACCGGGGAGCTGTTTTTT. The encoded protein is CASSLEGGTVNTGELFF.

This clonotype was counted ten times or more. The chain combines TRBV6-5 with TRBJ2-2, with D possibly TRBD1 on 5 matching bases. Germline loops: CDR1 MNHEY, CDR2 SVGAGI. There are 16 residues in the CDR3. V was trimmed by 2 bases and J by 7 bases, leaving 17 bases between them. DNA of the CDR3: TGTGCCAGCAGTTACCGCTACCACCGGCAGGGCGGGGAGCTGTTTTTT. As protein: CASSYRYHRQGGELFF.

This clonotype was counted many times. This chain connects TRBV5-1 to TRBJ1-1; D remains unclear. The germline V and J ends were trimmed by 3 bases and 3 bases, with 3 bases remaining between them. Germline V CDR1 and CDR2: SGHRS, YFSETQ. CDR3 length: 11 amino acids. CDR3 region: CASSSYTEAFF. The CDR3 DNA sequence: TGCGCCAGCAGCTCCTACACTGAAGCTTTCTTT.

At least ten counts were recorded for this clonotype. The rearrangement links TRBV27 to TRBJ2-3; 12 positions match TRBD2. The CDR3 has 20 residues. V trimming: 5 bases; J trimming: 1 base; junction bases outside the gene matches: 16. Per the germline V gene, CDR1 is MNHEY and CDR2 is SMNVEV (reference sequence). The CDR3 region has the DNA TGTGCCAGCAGTCCAATTTATCCGACTAGCGGGAGATCAGGCACAGATACGCAGTATTTT. Translating gives CASSPIYPTSGRSGTDTQYF.

In its sample, this clonotype was seen many times. V gene TRBV27 combines with J gene TRBJ2-7; D call uncertain. The CDR3 is 11 amino acids. Trimming cost V 7 bases and J 1 base, with 5 bases left between them. Germline V CDR1 and CDR2: MNHEY, SMNVEV (reference sequence). CDR3 region: CASMGSYEQYF. The CDR3 DNA is TGTGCCAGCATGGGGTCCTACGAGCAGTACTTC.

A few counts support this clonotype. The chain uses TRBV4-2 and TRBJ2-1; tentative D call: TRBD2 (5 bases). In germline, CDR1 is LGHNA, CDR2 YNFKEQ. The ends were cut back, 1 base at V and 5 bases at J, with 21 bases in the middle. The CDR3 length is 18 residues. CDR3 coding DNA: TGTGCCAGCAGCCAAGTAGTTTCGGGTAGCGTTATTGACAATGAGCAGTTCTTC. Amino acids: CASSQVVSGSVIDNEQFF.